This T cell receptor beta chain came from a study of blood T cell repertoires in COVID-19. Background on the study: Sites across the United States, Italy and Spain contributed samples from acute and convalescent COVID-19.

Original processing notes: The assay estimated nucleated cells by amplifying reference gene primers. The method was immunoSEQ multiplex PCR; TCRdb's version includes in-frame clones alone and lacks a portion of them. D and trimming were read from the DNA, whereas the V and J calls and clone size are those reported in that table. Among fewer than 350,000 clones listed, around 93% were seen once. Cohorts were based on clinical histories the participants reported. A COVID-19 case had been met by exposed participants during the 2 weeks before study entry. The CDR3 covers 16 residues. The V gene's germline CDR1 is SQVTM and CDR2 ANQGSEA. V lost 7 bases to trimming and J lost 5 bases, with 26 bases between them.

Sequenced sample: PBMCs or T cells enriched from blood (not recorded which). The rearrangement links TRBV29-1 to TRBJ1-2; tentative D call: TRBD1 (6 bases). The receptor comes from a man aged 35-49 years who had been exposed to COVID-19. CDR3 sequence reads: CSAGDGGRRDWYGYTF. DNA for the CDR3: TGCAGCGCCGGCGACGGGGGGCGAAGAGATTGGTATGGCTACACCTTC.